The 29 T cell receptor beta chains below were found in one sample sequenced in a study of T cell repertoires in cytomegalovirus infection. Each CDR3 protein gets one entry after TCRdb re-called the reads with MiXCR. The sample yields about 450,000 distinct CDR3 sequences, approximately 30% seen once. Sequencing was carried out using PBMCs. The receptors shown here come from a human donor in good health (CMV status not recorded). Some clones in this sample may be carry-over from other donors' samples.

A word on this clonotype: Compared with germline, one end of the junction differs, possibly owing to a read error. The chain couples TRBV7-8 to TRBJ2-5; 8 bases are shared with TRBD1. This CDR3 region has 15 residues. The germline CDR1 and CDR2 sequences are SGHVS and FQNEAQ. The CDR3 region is CASSSRTGFMETTSF. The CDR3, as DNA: TGTGCCAGTAGCTCCCGGACAGGGTTCATGGAGACCACGTCCTTC.

CDR3 coding DNA: TGTGCCAGCAGTCCCACCGGGGGAATGAACACTGAAGCTTTCTTT. This translates into CASSPTGGMNTEAFF. The rearrangement uses TRBV12-3 or TRBV12-4 and TRBJ1-1, with D possibly being TRBD1 (5 bases). Trimming left V 5 bases short and J 0 bases short, with 13 bases between. The length of the CDR3 is 15 residues.

The CDR3 is CASSGNGRGTEAFF. The CDR3 DNA sequence: TGTGCCAGCAGCGGAAATGGTAGGGGAACTGAAGCTTTCTTT. The chain is built from TRBV7-2 and TRBJ1-1, with D perhaps TRBD1 (5 bases). The germline V gene has CDR1 SGHTA and CDR2 FQGNSA. This CDR3 is built from 14 residues. V lost 5 bases, J lost 5 bases, and 15 bases lay in between.

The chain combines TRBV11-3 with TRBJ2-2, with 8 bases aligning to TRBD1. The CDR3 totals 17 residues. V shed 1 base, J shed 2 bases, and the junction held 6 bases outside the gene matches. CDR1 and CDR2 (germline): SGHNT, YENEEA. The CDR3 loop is CASSLGPGGANTGELFF. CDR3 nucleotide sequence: TGTGCCAGCAGCTTAGGACCAGGGGGCGCAAACACCGGGGAGCTGTTTTTT.

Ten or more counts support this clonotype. CDR3 DNA: TGTGCCAGCAGCTTAACGGGGGGCTATAACAATGAGCAGTTCTTC. It translates to CASSLTGGYNNEQFF. The chain has TRBV7-9 and TRBJ2-1; TRBD2 might be the D (7 bases). The germline gives CDR1 SEHNR, CDR2 FQNEAQ (reference sequence). The CDR3 is made up of 15 amino acids. V was clipped by 2 bases and J by 5 bases, with 13 bases between them.

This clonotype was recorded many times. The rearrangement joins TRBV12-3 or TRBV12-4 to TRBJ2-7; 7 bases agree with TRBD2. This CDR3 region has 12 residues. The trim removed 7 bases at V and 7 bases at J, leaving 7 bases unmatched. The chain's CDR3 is CASNTDGGEQYF. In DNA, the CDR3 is TGTGCCAGCAACACGGACGGGGGGGAGCAGTACTTC.

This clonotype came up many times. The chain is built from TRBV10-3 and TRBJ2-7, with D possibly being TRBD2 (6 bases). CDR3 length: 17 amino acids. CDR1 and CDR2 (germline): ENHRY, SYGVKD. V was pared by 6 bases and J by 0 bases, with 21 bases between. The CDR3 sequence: CAISSGGEESISYEQYF. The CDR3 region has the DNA TGTGCCATCAGCAGTGGTGGGGAGGAGTCAATCTCCTACGAGCAGTACTTC.

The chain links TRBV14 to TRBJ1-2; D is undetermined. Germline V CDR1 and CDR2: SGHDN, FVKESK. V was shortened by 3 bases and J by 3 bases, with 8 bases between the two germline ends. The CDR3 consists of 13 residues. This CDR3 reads CASSHGPHYGYTF. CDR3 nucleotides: TGTGCCAGCAGCCATGGGCCCCACTATGGCTACACCTTC.

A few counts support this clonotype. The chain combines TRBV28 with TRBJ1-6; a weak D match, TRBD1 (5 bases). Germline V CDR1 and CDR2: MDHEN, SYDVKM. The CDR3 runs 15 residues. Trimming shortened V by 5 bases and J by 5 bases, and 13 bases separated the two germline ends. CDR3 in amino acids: CASSAIDRDNSPLHF. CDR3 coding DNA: TGTGCCAGCAGTGCAATCGACAGAGATAATTCACCCCTCCACTTT.

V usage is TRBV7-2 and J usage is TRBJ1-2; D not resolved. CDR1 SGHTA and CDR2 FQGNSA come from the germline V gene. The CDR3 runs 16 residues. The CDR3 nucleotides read TGTTCCATCAGCCCGGCACGAGGCAGCCCTAACTATGGCTACACCTTC. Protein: CSISPARGSPNYGYTF.

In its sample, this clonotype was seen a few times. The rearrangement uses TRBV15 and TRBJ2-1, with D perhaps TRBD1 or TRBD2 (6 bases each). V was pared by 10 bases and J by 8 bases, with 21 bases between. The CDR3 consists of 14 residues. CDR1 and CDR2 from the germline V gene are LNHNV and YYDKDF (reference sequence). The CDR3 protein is CAISKGGMVDEQFF. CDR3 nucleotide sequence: TGTGCCATCTCGAAGGGGGGTATGGTAGATGAGCAGTTCTTC.

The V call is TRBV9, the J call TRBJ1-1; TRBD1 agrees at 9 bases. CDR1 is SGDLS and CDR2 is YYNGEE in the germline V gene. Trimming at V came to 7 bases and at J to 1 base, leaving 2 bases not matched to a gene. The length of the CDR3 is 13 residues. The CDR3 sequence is CASGQGPNTEAFF. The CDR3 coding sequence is TGTGCCAGCGGACAGGGGCCGAACACTGAAGCTTTCTTT.

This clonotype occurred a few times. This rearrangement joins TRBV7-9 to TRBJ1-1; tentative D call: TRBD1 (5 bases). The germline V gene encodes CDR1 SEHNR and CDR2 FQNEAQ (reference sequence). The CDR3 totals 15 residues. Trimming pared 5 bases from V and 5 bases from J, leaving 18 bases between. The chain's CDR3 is CASSPSEGMGTEAFF. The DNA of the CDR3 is TGTGCCAGCAGCCCCTCGGAGGGGATGGGGACTGAAGCTTTCTTT.

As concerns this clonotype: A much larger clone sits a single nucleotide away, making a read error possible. The CDR3 sequence: CASSFRKTPSYEQSF. DNA of the CDR3: TGTGCCAGCAGCTTTCGGAAGACACCTTCCTACGAGCAGTCCTTC. The chain combines TRBV7-8 with TRBJ2-7; D not resolved. The CDR3 length is 15 residues. Germline V gene data show CDR1 as SGHVS and CDR2 as FQNEAQ.

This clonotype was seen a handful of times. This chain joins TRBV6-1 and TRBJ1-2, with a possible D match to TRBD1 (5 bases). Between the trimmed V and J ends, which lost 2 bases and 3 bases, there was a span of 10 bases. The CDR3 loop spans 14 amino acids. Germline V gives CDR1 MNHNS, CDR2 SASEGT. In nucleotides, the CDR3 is TGTGCCAGCAGTGAAAGATCAGGGTACTATGGCTACACCTTC. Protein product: CASSERSGYYGYTF.

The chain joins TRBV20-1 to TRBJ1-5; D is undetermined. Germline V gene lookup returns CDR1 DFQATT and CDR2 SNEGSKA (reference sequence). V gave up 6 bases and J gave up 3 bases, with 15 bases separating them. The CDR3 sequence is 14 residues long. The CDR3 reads CSARKSGLNQPQHF. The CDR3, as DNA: TGCAGTGCCAGAAAATCGGGCCTCAATCAGCCCCAGCATTTT.

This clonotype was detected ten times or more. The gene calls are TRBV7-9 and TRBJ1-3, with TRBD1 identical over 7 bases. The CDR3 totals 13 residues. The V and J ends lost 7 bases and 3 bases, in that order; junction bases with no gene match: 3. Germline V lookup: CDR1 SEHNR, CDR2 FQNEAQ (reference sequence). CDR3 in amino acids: CASIPGGGNTIYF. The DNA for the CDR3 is TGTGCCAGCATTCCAGGGGGTGGAAACACCATATATTTT.

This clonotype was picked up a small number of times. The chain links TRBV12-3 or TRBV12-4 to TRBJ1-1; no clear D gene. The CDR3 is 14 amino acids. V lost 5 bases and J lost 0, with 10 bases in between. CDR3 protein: CASSLTLMNTEAFF. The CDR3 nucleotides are TGTGCCAGCAGTCTGACACTGATGAACACTGAAGCTTTCTTT.

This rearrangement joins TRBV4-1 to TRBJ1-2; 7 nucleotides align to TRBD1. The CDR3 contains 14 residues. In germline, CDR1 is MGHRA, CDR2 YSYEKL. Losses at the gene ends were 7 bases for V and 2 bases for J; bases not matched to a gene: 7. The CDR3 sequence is CASITTGQNYGYTF. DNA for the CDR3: TGCGCCAGCATCACAACGGGACAGAACTATGGCTACACCTTC.

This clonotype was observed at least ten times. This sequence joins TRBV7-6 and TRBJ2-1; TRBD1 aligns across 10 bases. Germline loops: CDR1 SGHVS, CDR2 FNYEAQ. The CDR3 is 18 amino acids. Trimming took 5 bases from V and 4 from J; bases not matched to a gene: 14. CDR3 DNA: TGTGCCAGCAGCCCCGGGGACAGGGGTATCGGCCCTTACAATGAGCAGTTCTTC. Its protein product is CASSPGDRGIGPYNEQFF. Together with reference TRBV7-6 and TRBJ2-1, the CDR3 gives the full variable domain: GAGVSQSPRYKVTKRGQDVALRCDPISGHVSLYWYRQALGQGPEFLTYFNYEAQQDKSGLPNDRFSAERPEGSISTLTIQRTEQRDSAMYRCASSPGDRGIGPYNEQFFGPGTRLTVL.

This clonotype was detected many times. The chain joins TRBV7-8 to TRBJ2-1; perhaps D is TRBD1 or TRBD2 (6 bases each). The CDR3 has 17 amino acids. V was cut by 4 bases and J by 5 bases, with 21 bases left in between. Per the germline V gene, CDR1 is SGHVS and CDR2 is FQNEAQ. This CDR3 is CASSSLVGGPRDNEQFF. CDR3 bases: TGTGCCAGCAGCTCATTGGTGGGGGGCCCCCGGGACAATGAGCAGTTCTTC.

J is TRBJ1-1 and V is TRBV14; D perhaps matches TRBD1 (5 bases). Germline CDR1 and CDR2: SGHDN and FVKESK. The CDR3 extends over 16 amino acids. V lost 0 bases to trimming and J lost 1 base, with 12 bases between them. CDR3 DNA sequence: TGTGCCAGCAGCCAAGATTCGGCAGGGAAGAACACTGAAGCTTTCTTT. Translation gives CASSQDSAGKNTEAFF.

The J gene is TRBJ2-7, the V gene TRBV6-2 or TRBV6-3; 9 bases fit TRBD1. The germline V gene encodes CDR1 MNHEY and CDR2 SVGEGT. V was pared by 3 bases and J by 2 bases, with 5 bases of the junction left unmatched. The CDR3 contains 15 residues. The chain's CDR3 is CASSYPDRGPYEQYF. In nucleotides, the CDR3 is TGTGCCAGCAGTTATCCGGACAGGGGCCCCTACGAGCAGTACTTC.

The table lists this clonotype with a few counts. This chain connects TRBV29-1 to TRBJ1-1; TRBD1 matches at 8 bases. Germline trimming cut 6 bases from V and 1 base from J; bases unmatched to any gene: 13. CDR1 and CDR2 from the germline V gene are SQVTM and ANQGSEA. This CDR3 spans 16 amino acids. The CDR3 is CSVRSSDRVGNTEAFF. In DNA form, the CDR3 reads TGCAGCGTCCGTTCTTCGGACAGGGTGGGGAACACTGAAGCTTTCTTT.

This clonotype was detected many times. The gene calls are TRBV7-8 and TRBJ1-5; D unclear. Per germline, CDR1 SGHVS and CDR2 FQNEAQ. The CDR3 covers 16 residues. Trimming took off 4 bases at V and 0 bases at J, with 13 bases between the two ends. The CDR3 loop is CASSYQHSYSNQPQHF. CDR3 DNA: TGTGCCAGCAGCTACCAACACTCTTATAGCAATCAGCCCCAGCATTTT.

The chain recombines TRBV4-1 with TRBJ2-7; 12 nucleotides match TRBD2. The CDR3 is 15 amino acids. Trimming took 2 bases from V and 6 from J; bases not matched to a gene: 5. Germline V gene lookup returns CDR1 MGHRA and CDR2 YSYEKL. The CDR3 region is CASSQLAGGHLEQYF. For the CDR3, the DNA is TGCGCCAGCAGCCAACTAGCGGGGGGGCATCTCGAGCAGTACTTC.

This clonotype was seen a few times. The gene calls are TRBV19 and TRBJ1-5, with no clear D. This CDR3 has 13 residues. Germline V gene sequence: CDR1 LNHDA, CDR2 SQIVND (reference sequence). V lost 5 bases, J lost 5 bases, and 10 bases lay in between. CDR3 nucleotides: TGTGCCAGTAGTTGGGCAGGTGATCAGCCCCAGCATTTT. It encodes CASSWAGDQPQHF.

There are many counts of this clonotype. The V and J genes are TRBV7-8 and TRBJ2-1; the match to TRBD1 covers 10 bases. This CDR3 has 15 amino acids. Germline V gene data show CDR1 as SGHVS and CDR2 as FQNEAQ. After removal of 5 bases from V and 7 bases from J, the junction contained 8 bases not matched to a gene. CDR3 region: CASSKDRGRENEQFF. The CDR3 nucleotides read TGTGCCAGCAGCAAAGACAGGGGGCGTGAAAATGAGCAGTTCTTC.

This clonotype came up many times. The CDR3 DNA follows: TGTGCCAGCAGTTACCCCGGAGGTGAAAAACTGTTTTTT. Translation gives CASSYPGGEKLFF. The chain recombines TRBV6-2 or TRBV6-3 with TRBJ1-4; no firm D call. From germline, CDR1 is MNHEY and CDR2 SVGEGT. The CDR3 contains 13 residues. Between the trimmed V and J ends, which lost 2 bases and 7 bases, there was a span of 8 bases.